The following is a T cell receptor beta chain sequence with its context. Its antigen is as yet unknown. The data originate from a study of cytomegalovirus exposure and HLA in healthy donors. Notes on the study in general: Researchers counted some 150 TCR beta chains as cytomegalovirus-associated.

Researchers ran the PCR with 60 Vbeta and 13 Jbeta primers. Method: immunoSEQ multiplex PCR; TCRdb's copy keeps in-frame clones and lacks some. The sample yields about 130,000 clones, approximately 85% seen once. CDR1 is MNHNS, CDR2 SASEGT, per germline. This CDR3 is built from 14 residues. The receptor was derived from a male donor in good health and CMV-seropositive. The chain has TRBV6-1 and TRBJ2-5; tentative D call: TRBD1 (5 bases). The DNA end is a closer match to TRBJ2-7, so the J assignment may be wrong. The material sequenced was PBMCs. In DNA, the CDR3 is TGTGCCAGCAGTGAAGGGGGCCTCGAGTACGAGCAGTACTTC. Translating gives CASSEGGLEYEQYF.